The T cell receptor (beta chain) under discussion was sequenced for a study of memory CD8 T cells in hepatitis C reinfection. Across the whole study: HCV reinfection: RNA-positive following two negative tests at least 60 days apart.

Remarks on this clone: What it binds is not known.

The time point: peak reinfection, 3 to 8 weeks after reinfection detection. Sorted cells were sequenced directly ex vivo without any in vitro expansion. People who inject drugs from Montreal's HEPCO study were the donors. Total naive CD8 T cells were sorted as viable CD3+ CD8+ CD45RO- cells from a couple of donors. The repertoire was sequenced with immunoSEQ multiplex PCR; TCRdb's copy has only in-frame clones and lacks some. The data show 35,000 to 50,000 clones, around nine tenths seen once. Study findings and constraints: With roughly 5 donors, public clonotype conclusions could not be definitive.

V lost 7 bases and J lost 6; bases outside the gene matches: 9. The CDR3 contains 15 residues. The V gene's germline CDR1 is SNHLY and CDR2 FYNNEI. V is TRBV2 and J is TRBJ2-1, with 10 nucleotides matching TRBD2. The sequenced sample was naive CD8+ T cells sorted from blood. This TCR was recovered from a man younger than 30 with hepatitis C virus infection. Written as DNA, the CDR3 is TGTGCCAGCATCCCCCTAGCGGGAGCCCCCAATGAGCAGTTCTTC. It is translated as CASIPLAGAPNEQFF. The variable domain in full, completed from reference TRBV2 and TRBJ2-1, reads EPEVTQTPSHQVTQMGQEVILRCVPISNHLYFYWYRQILGQKVEFLVSFYNNEISEKSEIFDDQFSVERPDGSNFTLKIRSTKLEDSAMYFCASIPLAGAPNEQFFGPGTRLTVL.